A single sample gave rise to the 7 T cell receptor beta chains below, sequenced in a study of control samples from healthy donors and cancer patients. This table comes from immunoSEQ multiplex PCR, and its TCRdb copy is limited to in-frame clones, with some not included. The table includes around 90,000 clones, around 86% detected once. The sequenced material came from blood. These receptors were obtained from a man aged 30 to 39 in good health.

V gene TRBV2 combines with J gene TRBJ2-3; the D gene is possibly TRBD1 (6 bases). The germline V gene encodes CDR1 SNHLY and CDR2 FYNNEI. V was trimmed by 5 bases and J by 1 base, leaving 16 bases between them. This CDR3 is 16 amino acids long. CDR3: CASSRNRARGTDTQYF. The CDR3 DNA sequence: TGTGCCAGCAGTAGAAACAGGGCGAGGGGCACAGATACGCAGTATTTT. Variable domain in full (rest from reference TRBV2 and TRBJ2-3): EPEVTQTPSHQVTQMGQEVILRCVPISNHLYFYWYRQILGQKVEFLVSFYNNEISEKSEIFDDQFSVERPDGSNFTLKIRSTKLEDSAMYFCASSRNRARGTDTQYFGPGTRLTVL.

This chain joins TRBV6-6 and TRBJ1-2; 7 bases are a match to TRBD1. V dropped 5 bases and J dropped 0; count of bases not matched to a gene: 12. The CDR3 runs 17 residues. Germline V lookup: CDR1 MNHNY, CDR2 SVGAGI (reference sequence). This chain's CDR3 is CASSQTGAKPPNYGYTF. CDR3 coding DNA: TGTGCCAGCAGTCAAACAGGGGCCAAACCTCCTAACTATGGCTACACCTTC.

CDR3 region: CASSLSYSNQPQHF. The CDR3 DNA sequence: TGTGCCAGCAGCTTAAGTTATAGCAATCAGCCCCAGCATTTT. V and J are TRBV5-6 and TRBJ1-5; no clear D gene. Germline CDR1 SGHDT, CDR2 YYEEEE. With 2 bases removed from V and 0 bases from J, the gap between germline ends came to 6 bases. There are 14 residues in the CDR3.

This chain joins TRBV19 and TRBJ2-3; 7 positions match TRBD2. In germline, CDR1 is LNHDA, CDR2 SQIVND (reference sequence). There are 12 residues in the CDR3. The ends lost 6 bases at V and 5 bases at J; junction bases unmatched: 2. DNA for the CDR3: TGTGCCAGTAGGTGGGGGGGAGATACGCAGTATTTT. Translating it yields CASRWGGDTQYF.

As for this clone: Distinct nucleotide sequences in the sample also encode this CDR3. The chain uses TRBV7-9 and TRBJ1-1; no reliable D call. This CDR3 has 13 residues. Germline CDR1 SEHNR, CDR2 FQNEAQ (reference sequence). The germline V and J ends were trimmed by 2 bases and 5 bases, with 9 bases remaining between them. CDR3 residues: CASSLPGGTEAFF. Written as DNA, the CDR3 is TGTGCCAGCAGCTTACCGGGAGGTACTGAAGCTTTCTTT.

The rearrangement uses TRBV5-1 and TRBJ1-4, with D maybe TRBD1 (5 bases). V was pared by 0 bases and J by 6 bases, with 9 bases between. The CDR3 runs to 14 residues. Per germline, CDR1 SGHRS and CDR2 YFSETQ. As DNA, the CDR3 is TGCGCCAGCAGCTTGGGAGACAGACATGAAAAACTGTTTTTT. Its translation is CASSLGDRHEKLFF.

The genes are TRBV10-3 and TRBJ2-5, with unresolved D. The CDR3 contains 19 residues. Trimming took off 0 bases at V and 0 bases at J, with 20 bases between the two ends. Germline V gene data show CDR1 as ENHRY and CDR2 as SYGVKD. The CDR3 is CAISESSVGQVSYQETQYF. The CDR3 DNA sequence: TGTGCCATCAGTGAGTCGTCTGTTGGGCAGGTTTCGTACCAAGAGACCCAGTACTTC.